The T cell receptor beta chain described here comes from a study of response to subunit inactivated influenza vaccine. Study-level points and caveats: There was a suggestion from the authors that each seasonal influenza vaccination recruits few new T cells.

V gave up 4 bases and J gave up 10 bases; unmatched junction bases: 13. The CDR3 runs 14 residues. CDR1 DFQATT and CDR2 SNEGSKA come from the germline V gene (reference sequence). TCRdb itself ran the RT-PCR reads through MiXCR, one entry per CDR3 protein. The sample has 700,000 to 800,000 distinct CDR3 sequences; around 18% are singletons. Points on this clonotype: The target antigen is unknown.

This sample comprised PBMCs from blood, obtained 4 to 6 days after vaccination. This rearrangement joins TRBV20-1 to TRBJ2-1, with 7 nucleotides matching TRBD2. The receptor comes from a man aged 50-59 years who received an inactivated influenza vaccine. The CDR3 region has the DNA TGCAGTGCTATTTCGGGAGGCCCTTCAGGGGAGCAGTTCTTC. It encodes CSAISGGPSGEQFF.